These T cell receptor beta chains were read from a single sample in a study of blood T cell repertoires in COVID-19. Data came from immunoSEQ multiplex PCR; TCRdb stores just in-frame clones and leaves some out. The sample lists approximately 170,000 clones; 83% were seen once. Sample: peripheral blood. These receptors were taken from an older woman who had recovered from COVID-19. CDR3s leave out the opening cysteine and the closing phenylalanine or tryptophan. Each record gives: V gene, D gene, CDR3 protein. D genes are given only for firm matches.

v_gene: TRBV5-1; d_gene: TRBD2; CDR3aa: ASSLFREGYNEQF
v_gene: TRBV29-1; d_gene: -; CDR3aa: SAKRTAGSEAF
v_gene: TRBV9; d_gene: TRBD1; CDR3aa: ASSGTGGRNTEAF
v_gene: TRBV10-3; d_gene: -; CDR3aa: AIRDRWDTEAF
v_gene: TRBV19; d_gene: -; CDR3aa: ASSIGRLYGYT
v_gene: TRBV20-1; d_gene: -; CDR3aa: SASVPGGVRGAF
v_gene: TRBV7-9; d_gene: -; CDR3aa: ASSWGGLGQPQH
v_gene: TRBV5-4; d_gene: TRBD1; CDR3aa: ASSWTGGALT
v_gene: TRBV2; d_gene: TRBD2; CDR3aa: ASRGTSGTGELF
v_gene: TRBV7-2; d_gene: TRBD1; CDR3aa: ASSSQGAGKGYT